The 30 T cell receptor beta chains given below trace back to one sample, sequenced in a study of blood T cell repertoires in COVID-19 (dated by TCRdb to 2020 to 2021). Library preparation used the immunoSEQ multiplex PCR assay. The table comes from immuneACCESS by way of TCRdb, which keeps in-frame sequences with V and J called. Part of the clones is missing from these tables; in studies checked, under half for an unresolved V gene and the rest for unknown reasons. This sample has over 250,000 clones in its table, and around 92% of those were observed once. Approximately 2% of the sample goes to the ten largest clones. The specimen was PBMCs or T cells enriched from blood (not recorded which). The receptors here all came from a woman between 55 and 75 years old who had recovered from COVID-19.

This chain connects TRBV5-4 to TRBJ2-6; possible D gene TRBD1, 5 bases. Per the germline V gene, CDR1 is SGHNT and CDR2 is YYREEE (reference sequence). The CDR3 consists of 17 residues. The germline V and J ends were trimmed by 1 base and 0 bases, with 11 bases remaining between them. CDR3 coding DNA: TGTGCCAGCAGCTTGAACAGGCAAAGCTCTGGGGCCAACGTCCTGACTTTC. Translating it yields CASSLNRQSSGANVLTF. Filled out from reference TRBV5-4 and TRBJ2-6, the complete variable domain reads ETGVTQSPTHLIKTRGQQVTLRCSSQSGHNTVSWYQQALGQGPQFIFQYYREEENGRGNFPPRFSGLQFPNYSSELNVNALELDDSALYLCASSLNRQSSGANVLTFGAGSRLTVL.

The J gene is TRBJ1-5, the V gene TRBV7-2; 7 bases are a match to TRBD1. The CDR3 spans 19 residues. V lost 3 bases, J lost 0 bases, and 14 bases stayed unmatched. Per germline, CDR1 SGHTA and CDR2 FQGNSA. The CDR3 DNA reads TGTGCCAGCAGCTTTACCCCGGGACAGCGAAGTACTAGCAATCAGCCCCAGCATTTT. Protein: CASSFTPGQRSTSNQPQHF.

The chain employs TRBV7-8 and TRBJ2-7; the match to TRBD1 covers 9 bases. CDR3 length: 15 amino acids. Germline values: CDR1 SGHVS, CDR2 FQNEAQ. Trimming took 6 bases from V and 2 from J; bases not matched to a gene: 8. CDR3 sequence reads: CASRSQGAGTYEQYF. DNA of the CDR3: TGTGCCAGCAGATCACAGGGGGCTGGCACCTACGAGCAGTACTTC.

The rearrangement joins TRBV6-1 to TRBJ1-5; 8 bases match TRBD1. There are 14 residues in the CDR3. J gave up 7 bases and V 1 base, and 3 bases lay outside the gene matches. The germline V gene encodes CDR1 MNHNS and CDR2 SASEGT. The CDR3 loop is CASSEGTGLQPQHF. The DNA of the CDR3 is TGTGCCAGCAGTGAAGGGACAGGGCTACAGCCCCAGCATTTT.

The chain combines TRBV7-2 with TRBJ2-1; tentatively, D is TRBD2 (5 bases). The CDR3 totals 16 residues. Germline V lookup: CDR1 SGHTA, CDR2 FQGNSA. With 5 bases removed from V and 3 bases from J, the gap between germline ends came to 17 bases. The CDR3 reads CASSPRTYSVYNEQFF. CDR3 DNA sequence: TGTGCCAGCAGCCCCCGGACTTACTCCGTCTACAATGAGCAGTTCTTC.

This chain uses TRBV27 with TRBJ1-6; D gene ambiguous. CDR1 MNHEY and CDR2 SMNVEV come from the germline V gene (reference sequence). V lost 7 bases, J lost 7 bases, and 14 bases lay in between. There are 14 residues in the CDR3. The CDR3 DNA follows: TGTGCCAGCACCCTCCGGGATTTAAATTCACCCCTCCACTTT. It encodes CASTLRDLNSPLHF.

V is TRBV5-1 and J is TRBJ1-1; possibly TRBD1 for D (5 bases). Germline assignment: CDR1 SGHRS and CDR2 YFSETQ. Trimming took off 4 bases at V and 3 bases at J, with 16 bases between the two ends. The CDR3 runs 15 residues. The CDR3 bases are TGCGCCAGCAGCGCACAACCAGGGATGGACACTGAAGCTTTCTTT. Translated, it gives CASSAQPGMDTEAFF.

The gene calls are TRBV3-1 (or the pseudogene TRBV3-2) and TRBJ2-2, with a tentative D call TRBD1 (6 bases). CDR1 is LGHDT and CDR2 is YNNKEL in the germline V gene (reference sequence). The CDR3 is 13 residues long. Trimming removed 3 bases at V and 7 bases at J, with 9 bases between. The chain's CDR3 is CASSHYRDGELFF. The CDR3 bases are TGTGCCAGCAGCCACTACAGGGACGGGGAGCTGTTTTTT.

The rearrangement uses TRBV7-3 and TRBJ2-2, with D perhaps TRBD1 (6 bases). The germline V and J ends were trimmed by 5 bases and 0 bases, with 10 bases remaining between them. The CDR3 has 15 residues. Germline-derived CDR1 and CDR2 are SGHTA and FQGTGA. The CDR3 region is CASSRGTSNTGELFF. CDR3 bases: TGTGCCAGCAGCCGTGGGACATCGAACACCGGGGAGCTGTTTTTT.

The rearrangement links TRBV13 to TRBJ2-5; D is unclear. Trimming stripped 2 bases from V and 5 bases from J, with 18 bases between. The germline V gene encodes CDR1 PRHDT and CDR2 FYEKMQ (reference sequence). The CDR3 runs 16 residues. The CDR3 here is CASSLLNSAVQETQYF. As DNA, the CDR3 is TGTGCCAGCAGCTTATTGAATAGTGCGGTTCAGGAGACCCAGTACTTC.

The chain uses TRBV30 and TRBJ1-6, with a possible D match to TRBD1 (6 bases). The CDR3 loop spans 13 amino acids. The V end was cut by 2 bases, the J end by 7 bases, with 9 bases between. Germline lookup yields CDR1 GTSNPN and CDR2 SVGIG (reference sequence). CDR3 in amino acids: CAWSSTGNSPLHF. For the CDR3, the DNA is TGTGCCTGGAGTTCAACAGGGAATTCACCCCTCCACTTT.

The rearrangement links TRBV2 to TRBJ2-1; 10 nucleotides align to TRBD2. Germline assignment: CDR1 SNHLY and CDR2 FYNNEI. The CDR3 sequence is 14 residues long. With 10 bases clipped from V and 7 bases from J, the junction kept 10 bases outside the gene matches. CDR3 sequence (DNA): TGTGCCACGGGTGCTAGCGGGAGAAGGAATGAGCAGTTCTTC. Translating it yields CATGASGRRNEQFF.

DNA of the CDR3: TGTGCCAGCACTCCCGGGCGGGACTTCACCACAGATACGCAGTATTTT. Its protein is CASTPGRDFTTDTQYF. The J gene is TRBJ2-3, the V gene TRBV7-9, with D perhaps TRBD2 (6 bases). Between the trimmed V and J ends, which lost 7 bases and 2 bases, there was a span of 19 bases. Germline CDR1 reads SEHNR; CDR2 reads FQNEAQ (reference sequence). This CDR3 is built from 16 residues. The whole variable domain, filled in from reference TRBV7-9 and TRBJ2-3, reads DTGVSQNPRHKITKRGQNVTFRCDPISEHNRLYWYRQTLGQGPEFLTYFQNEAQLEKSRLLSDRFSAERPKGSFSTLEIQRTEQGDSAMYLCASTPGRDFTTDTQYFGPGTRLTVL.

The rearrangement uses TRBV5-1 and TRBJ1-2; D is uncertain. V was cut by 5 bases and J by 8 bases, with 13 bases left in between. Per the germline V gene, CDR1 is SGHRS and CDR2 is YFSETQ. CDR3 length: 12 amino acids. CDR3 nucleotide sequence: TGCGCCAGCAGTGAATCCGAGAAGGGCTACACCTTC. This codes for CASSESEKGYTF.

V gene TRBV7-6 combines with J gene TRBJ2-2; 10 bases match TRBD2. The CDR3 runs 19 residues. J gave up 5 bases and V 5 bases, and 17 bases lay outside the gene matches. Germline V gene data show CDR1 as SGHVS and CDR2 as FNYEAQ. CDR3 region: CASSRSMGSGRGRTGELFF. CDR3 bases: TGTGCCAGCAGCAGATCCATGGGGAGCGGGAGGGGCCGTACCGGGGAGCTGTTTTTT.

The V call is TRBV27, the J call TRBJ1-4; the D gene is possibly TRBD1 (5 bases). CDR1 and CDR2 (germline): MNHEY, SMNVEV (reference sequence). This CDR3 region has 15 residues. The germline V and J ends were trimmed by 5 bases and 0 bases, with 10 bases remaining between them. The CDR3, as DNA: TGTGCCAGCAGTGAAGACAGAGCAACTAATGAAAAACTGTTTTTT. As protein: CASSEDRATNEKLFF. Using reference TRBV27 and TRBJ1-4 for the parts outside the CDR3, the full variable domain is EAQVTQNPRYLITVTGKKLTVTCSQNMNHEYMSWYRQDPGLGLRQIYYSMNVEVTDKGDVPEGYKVSRKEKRNFPLILESPSPNQTSLYFCASSEDRATNEKLFFGSGTQLSVL.

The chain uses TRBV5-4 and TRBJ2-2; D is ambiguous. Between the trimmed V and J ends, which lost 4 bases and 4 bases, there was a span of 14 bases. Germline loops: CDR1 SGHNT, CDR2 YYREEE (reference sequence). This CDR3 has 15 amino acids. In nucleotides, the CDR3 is TGTGCCAGCAGCCGCAGGTTCGGATCCACCGGGGAGCTGTTTTTT. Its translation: CASSRRFGSTGELFF.

CDR3 region: CASSSLTLAGRADTQYF. CDR3 in DNA: TGTGCCAGCAGCTCCCTCACCTTAGCGGGAAGGGCAGATACGCAGTATTTT. The chain carries TRBV7-9 and TRBJ2-3; 8 nucleotides line up with TRBD2. In germline, CDR1 is SEHNR, CDR2 FQNEAQ (reference sequence). V lost 4 bases and J lost 4; bases outside the gene matches: 13. CDR3 size: 17 residues.

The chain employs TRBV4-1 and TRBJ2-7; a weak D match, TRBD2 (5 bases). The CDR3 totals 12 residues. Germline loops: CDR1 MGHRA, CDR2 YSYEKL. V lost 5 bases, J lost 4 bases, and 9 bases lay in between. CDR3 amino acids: CASSGEGYEQYF. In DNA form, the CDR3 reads TGCGCCAGCAGCGGCGAGGGTTACGAGCAGTACTTC.

The CDR3 protein is CASSRGGVWGADTQYF. CDR3 nucleotides: TGTGCCAGCAGCCGGGGAGGAGTGTGGGGGGCAGATACGCAGTATTTT. V gene TRBV5-5 combines with J gene TRBJ2-3; D perhaps matches TRBD2 (6 bases). The ends were cut back, 4 bases at V and 4 bases at J, with 19 bases in the middle. CDR1 is SGHKS and CDR2 is YYEKEE in the germline V gene (reference sequence). The CDR3 is 16 residues long.

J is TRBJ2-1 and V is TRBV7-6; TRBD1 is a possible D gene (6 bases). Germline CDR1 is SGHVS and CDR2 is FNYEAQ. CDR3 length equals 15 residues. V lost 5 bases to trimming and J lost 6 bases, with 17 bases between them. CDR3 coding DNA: TGTGCCAGCAGCCCGTGGACAGCCCAAGGCAATGAGCAGTTCTTC. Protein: CASSPWTAQGNEQFF.

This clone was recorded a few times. The CDR3 DNA is TGTGCCAGCAGTGAAGTGAACCTTTTCACAAGCGAGCAGTACTTC. Protein: CASSEVNLFTSEQYF. This rearrangement joins TRBV6-1 to TRBJ2-7; the D is unclear. Germline CDR1 and CDR2: MNHNS and SASEGT. V lost 1 base to trimming and J lost 6 bases, with 16 bases between them. This CDR3 has 15 amino acids.

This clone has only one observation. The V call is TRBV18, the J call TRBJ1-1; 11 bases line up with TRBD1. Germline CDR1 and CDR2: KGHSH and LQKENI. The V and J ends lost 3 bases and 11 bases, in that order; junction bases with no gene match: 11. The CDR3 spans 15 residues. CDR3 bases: TGTGCCAGCTCACCTTCCGGACAGGGGGCAAGTCGCGCTTTCTTT. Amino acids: CASSPSGQGASRAFF.

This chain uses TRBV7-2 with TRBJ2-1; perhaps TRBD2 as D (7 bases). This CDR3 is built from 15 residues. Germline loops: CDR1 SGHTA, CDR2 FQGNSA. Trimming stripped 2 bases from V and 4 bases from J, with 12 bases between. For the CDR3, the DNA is TGTGCCAGCAGCTTATTGGGGGGGGCTTACAATGAGCAGTTCTTC. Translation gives CASSLLGGAYNEQFF.

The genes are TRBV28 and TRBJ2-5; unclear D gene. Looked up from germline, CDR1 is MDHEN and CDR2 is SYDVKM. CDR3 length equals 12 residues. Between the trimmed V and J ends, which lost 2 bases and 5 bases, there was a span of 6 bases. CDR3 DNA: TGTGCCAGCAGTTTAAACGCGGAGACCCAGTACTTC. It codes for CASSLNAETQYF.

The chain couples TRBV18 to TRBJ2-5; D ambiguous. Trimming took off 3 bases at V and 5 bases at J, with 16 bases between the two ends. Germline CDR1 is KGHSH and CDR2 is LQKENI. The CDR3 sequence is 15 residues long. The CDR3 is CASSPPLVRSETQYF. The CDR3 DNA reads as TGTGCCAGCTCACCCCCCCTTGTCAGATCCGAGACCCAGTACTTC.

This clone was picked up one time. CDR3 in amino acids: CASTYPSLAASYNEQFF. The CDR3 nucleotides read TGTGCCAGCACCTATCCCTCCCTAGCGGCCTCCTACAATGAGCAGTTCTTC. This chain uses TRBV18 with TRBJ2-1; 7 positions match TRBD2. Germline CDR1 reads KGHSH; CDR2 reads LQKENI. CDR3 length equals 17 residues. The trim removed 8 bases at V and 0 bases at J, leaving 13 bases unmatched.

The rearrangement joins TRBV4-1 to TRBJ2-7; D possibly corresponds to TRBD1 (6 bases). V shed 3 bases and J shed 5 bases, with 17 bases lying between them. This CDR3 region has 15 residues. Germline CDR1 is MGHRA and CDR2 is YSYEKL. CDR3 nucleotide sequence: TGCGCCAGCAGCCACCACGGGACACCTCCCGACGAGCAGTACTTC. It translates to CASSHHGTPPDEQYF.

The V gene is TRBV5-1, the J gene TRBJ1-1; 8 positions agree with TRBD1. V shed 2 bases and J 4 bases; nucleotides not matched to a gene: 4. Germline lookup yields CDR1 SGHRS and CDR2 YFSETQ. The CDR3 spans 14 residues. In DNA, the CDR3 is TGCGCCAGCAGCTTACAGGGGGGGAGCACTGAAGCTTTCTTT. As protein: CASSLQGGSTEAFF.

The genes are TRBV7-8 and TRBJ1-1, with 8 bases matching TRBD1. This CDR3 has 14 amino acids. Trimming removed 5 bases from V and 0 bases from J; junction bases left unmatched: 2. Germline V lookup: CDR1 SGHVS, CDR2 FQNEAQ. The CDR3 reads CASSATGVNTEAFF. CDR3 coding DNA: TGTGCCAGCAGCGCGACAGGGGTGAACACTGAAGCTTTCTTT.